This T cell receptor beta chain was found in a study of CD8 T cells in Susac syndrome. Trimming left V 5 bases short and J 8 bases short, with 10 bases between. Per the germline V gene, CDR1 is SGHVS and CDR2 is FQNEAQ. The CDR3 has 11 residues. This clonotype was picked up a small number of times. Random-hexamer reverse transcription was applied to roughly 0.5 to 1 ug RNA. TCRdb called the immunoSEQ multiplex PCR reads again in MiXCR, with one record for every CDR3 protein. The sample lists about 440,000 distinct CDR3 sequences, around 85% occurring once. The sequenced sample was CD8+ T cells from PBMCs. The chain has TRBV7-8 and TRBJ2-7; tentative D call: TRBD1 (6 bases). This clonotype was obtained from a human donor with multiple sclerosis. CDR3 residues: CASSPGQKQYF. In DNA, the CDR3 is TGTGCCAGCAGCCCTGGACAGAAGCAGTACTTC.